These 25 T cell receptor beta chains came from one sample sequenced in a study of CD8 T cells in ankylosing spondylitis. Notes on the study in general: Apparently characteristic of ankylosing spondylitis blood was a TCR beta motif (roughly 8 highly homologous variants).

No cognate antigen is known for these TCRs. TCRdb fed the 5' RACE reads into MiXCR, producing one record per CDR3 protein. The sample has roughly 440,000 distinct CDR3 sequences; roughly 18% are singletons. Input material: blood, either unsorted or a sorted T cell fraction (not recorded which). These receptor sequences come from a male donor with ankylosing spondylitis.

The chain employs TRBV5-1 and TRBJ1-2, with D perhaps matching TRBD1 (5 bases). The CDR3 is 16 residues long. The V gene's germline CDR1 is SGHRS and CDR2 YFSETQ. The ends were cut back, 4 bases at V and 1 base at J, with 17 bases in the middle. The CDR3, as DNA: TGCGCCAGCAGCAAGGTCTTGGGGCCGAGTAACTATGGCTACACCTTC. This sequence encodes CASSKVLGPSNYGYTF.

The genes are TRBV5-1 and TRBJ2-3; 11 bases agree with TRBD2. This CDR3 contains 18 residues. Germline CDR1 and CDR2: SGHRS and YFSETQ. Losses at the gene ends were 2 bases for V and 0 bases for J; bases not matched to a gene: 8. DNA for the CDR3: TGCGCCAGCAGCTTTTCCGGGACTAGCGGTATCAGCACAGATACGCAGTATTTT. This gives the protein CASSFSGTSGISTDTQYF.

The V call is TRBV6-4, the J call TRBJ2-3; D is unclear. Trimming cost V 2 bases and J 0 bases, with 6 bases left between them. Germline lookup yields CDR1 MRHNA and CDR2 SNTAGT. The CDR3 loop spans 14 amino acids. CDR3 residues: CASSDEKSTDTQYF. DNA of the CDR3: TGTGCCAGCAGTGACGAAAAGAGCACAGATACGCAGTATTTT.

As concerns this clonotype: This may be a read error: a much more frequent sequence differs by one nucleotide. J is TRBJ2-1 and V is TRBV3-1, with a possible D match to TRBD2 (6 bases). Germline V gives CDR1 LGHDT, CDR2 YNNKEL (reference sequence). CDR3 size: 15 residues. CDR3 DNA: TGTGCCCGCAGCCAAGGGGCCGGGACTTCGAATGAGCAGTTCTTC. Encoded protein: CARSQGAGTSNEQFF.

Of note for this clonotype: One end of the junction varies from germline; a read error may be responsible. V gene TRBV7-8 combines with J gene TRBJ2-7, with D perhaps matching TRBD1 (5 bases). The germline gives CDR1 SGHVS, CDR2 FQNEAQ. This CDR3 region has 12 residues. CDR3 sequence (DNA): TGTGCCAGCAGCTTAGCCGCCGGACAATGGCACTTC. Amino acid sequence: CASSLAAGQWHF.

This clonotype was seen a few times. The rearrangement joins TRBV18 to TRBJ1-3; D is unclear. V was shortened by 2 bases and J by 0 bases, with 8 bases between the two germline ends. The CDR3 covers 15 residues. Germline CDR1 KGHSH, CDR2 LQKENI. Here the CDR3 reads CASSPSSSSGNTIYF. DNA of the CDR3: TGTGCCAGCTCACCAAGCTCGAGCTCTGGAAACACCATATATTTT.

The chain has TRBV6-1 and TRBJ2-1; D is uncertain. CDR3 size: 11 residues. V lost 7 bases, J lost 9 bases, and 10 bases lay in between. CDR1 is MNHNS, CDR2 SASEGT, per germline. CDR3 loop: CASTLSSEQFF. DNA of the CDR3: TGTGCCAGCACCCTAAGTAGTGAGCAGTTCTTC.

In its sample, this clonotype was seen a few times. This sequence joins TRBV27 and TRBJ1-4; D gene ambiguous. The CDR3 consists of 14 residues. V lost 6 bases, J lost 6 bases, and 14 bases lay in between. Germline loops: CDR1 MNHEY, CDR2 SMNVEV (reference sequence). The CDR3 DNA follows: TGTGCCAGCAGCCCTGTCCCCGGCGATGAAAAACTGTTTTTT. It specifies CASSPVPGDEKLFF.

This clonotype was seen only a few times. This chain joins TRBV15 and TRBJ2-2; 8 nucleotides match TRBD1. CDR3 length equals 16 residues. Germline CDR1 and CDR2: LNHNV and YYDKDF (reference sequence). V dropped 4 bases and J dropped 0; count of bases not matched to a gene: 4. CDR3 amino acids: CATSKKQGANTGELFF. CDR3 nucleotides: TGTGCCACCAGCAAAAAACAGGGGGCGAACACCGGGGAGCTGTTTTTT.

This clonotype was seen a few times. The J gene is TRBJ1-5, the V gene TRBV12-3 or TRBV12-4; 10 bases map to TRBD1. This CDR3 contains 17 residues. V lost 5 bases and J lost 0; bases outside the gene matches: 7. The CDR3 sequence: CASSPGDRGYSNQPQHF. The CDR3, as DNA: TGTGCCAGCAGTCCCGGGGACAGGGGATATAGCAATCAGCCCCAGCATTTT.

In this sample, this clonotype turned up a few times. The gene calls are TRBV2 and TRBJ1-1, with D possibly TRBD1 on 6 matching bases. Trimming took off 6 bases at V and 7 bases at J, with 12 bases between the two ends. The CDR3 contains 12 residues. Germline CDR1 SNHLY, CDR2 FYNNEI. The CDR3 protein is CASRGGADEAFF. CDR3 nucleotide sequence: TGTGCCAGCAGGGGGGGGGCAGATGAAGCTTTCTTT.

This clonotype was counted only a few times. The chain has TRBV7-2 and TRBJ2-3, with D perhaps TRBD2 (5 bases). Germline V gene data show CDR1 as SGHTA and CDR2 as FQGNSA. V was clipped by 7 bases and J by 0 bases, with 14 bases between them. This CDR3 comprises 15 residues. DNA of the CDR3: TGTGCCAGCAACGCAGCGGTCTCTAGCACAGATACGCAGTATTTT. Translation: CASNAAVSSTDTQYF.

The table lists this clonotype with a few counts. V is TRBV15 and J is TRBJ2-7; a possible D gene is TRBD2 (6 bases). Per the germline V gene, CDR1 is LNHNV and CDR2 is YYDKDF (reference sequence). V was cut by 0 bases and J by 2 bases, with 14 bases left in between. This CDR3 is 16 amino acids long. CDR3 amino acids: CATSRDGAGSPYEQYF. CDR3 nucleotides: TGTGCCACCAGCAGAGATGGGGCGGGGTCACCCTACGAGCAGTACTTC. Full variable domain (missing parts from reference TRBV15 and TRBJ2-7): DAMVIQNPRYQVTQFGKPVTLSCSQTLNHNVMYWYQQKSSQAPKLLFHYYDKDFNNEADTPDNFQSRRPNTSFCFLDIRSPGLGDTAMYLCATSRDGAGSPYEQYFGPGTRLTVT.

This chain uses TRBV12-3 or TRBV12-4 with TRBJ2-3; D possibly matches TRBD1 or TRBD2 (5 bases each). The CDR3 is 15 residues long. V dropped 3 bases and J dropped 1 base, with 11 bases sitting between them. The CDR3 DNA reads TGTGCCAGCAGTTTGTGGGGACGGGGCACAGATACGCAGTATTTT. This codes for CASSLWGRGTDTQYF.

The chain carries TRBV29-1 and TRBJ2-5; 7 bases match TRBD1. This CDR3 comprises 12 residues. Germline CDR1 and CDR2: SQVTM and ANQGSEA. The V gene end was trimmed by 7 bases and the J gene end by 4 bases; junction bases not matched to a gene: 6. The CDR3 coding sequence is TGCAGCGCGCGACAGGGCACAGAGACCCAGTACTTC. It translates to CSARQGTETQYF.

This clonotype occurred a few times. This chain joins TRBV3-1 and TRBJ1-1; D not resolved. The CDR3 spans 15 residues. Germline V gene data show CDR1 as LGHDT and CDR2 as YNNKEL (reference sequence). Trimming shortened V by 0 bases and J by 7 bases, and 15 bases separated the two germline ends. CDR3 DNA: TGTGCCAGCAGCCAAGATCAGGTTGAAGGCCGTGAAGCTTTCTTT. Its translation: CASSQDQVEGREAFF. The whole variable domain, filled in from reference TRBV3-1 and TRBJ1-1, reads DTAVSQTPKYLVTQMGNDKSIKCEQNLGHDTMYWYKQDSKKFLKIMFSYNNKELIINETVPNRFSPKSPDKAHLNLHINSLELGDSAVYFCASSQDQVEGREAFFGQGTRLTVV.

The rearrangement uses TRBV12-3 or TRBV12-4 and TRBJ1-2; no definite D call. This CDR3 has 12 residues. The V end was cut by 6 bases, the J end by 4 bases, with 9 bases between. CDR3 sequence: CASSSQVYGYTF. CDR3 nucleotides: TGTGCCAGCAGCTCCCAGGTCTATGGCTACACCTTC.

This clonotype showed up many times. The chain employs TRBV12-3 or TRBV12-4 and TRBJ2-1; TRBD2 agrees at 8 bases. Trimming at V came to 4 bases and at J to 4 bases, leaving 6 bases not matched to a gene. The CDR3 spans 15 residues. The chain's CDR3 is CASSSREGGYNEQFF. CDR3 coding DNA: TGTGCCAGCAGTTCTCGGGAGGGGGGTTACAATGAGCAGTTCTTC.

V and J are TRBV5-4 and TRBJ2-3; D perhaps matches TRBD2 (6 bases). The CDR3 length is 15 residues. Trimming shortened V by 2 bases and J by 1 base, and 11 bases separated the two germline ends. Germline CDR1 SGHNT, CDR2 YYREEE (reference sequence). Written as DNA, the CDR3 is TGTGCCAGCAGCTTTCGGCTAGCGCGCACAGATACGCAGTATTTT. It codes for CASSFRLARTDTQYF. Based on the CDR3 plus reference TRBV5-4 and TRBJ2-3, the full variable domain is ETGVTQSPTHLIKTRGQQVTLRCSSQSGHNTVSWYQQALGQGPQFIFQYYREEENGRGNFPPRFSGLQFPNYSSELNVNALELDDSALYLCASSFRLARTDTQYFGPGTRLTVL.

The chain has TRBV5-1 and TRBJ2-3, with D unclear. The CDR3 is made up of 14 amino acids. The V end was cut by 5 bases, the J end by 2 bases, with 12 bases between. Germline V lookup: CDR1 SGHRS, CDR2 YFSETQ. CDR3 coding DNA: TGCGCCAGCAGTATTGCCAACCCCACAGATACGCAGTATTTT. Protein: CASSIANPTDTQYF.

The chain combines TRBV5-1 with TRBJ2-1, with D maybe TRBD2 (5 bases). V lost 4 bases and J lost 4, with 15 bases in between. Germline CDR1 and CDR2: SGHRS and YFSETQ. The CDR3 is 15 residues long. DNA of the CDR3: TGCGCCAGCAGCCCTCCGAGGGAAGGGTACAATGAGCAGTTCTTC. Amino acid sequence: CASSPPREGYNEQFF.

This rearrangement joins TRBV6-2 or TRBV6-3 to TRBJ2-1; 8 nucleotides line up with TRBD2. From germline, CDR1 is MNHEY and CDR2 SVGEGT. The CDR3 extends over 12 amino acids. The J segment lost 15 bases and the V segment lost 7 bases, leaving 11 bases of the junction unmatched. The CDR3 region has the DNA TGTGCCAGCACCAAACAGGCTAGCGGGCCGTTCTTC. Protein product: CASTKQASGPFF.

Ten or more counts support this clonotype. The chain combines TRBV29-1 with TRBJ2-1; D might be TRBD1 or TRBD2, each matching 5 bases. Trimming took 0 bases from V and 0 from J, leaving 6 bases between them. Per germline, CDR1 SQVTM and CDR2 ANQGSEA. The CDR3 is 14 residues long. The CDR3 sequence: CSVEEGVSYNEQFF. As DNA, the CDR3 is TGCAGCGTTGAAGAGGGGGTCTCCTACAATGAGCAGTTCTTC.

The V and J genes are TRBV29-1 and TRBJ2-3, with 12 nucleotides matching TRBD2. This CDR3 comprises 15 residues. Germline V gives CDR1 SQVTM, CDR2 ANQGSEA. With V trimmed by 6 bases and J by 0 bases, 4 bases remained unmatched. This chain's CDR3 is CSVIGTSGSTDTQYF. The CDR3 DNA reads TGCAGCGTAATTGGGACTAGCGGGAGCACAGATACGCAGTATTTT.

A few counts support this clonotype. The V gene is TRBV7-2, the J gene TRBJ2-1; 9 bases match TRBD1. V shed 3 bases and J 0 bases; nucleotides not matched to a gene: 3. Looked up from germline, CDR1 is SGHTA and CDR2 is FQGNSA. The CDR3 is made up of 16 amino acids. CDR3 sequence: CASSFGTGSSYNEQFF. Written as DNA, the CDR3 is TGTGCCAGCAGCTTCGGGACAGGGAGCTCCTACAATGAGCAGTTCTTC.